These 29 T cell receptor beta chains came from one sample sequenced in a study of blood T cell repertoires in COVID-19. Profiling relied on immunoSEQ multiplex PCR, and the TCRdb table lists in-frame clones only, not all of them. The data show 65,000 to 75,000 clones, with 70% to 80% seen just once and over 9.5% held by the top ten. Sequenced sample: peripheral blood. These receptor sequences come from a human donor in a cohort sampled during active COVID-19.

CDR3 in DNA: TGCAGCGTTCTCACAGGGGGCCAACTCTATGGCTACACCTTC. Translating gives CSVLTGGQLYGYTF. The chain has TRBV29-1 and TRBJ1-2, with 9 positions matching TRBD1. The CDR3 consists of 14 residues. CDR1 and CDR2 from the germline V gene are SQVTM and ANQGSEA. V lost 5 bases and J lost 4; bases outside the gene matches: 8.

The chain uses TRBV7-8 and TRBJ1-4; the D is unclear. This CDR3 has 15 amino acids. Germline-derived CDR1 and CDR2 are SGHVS and FQNEAQ. The ends were cut back, 5 bases at V and 5 bases at J, with 15 bases in the middle. The CDR3 DNA is TGTGCCAGCAGCCCACTCGGGGAAGTGAATGAAAAACTGTTTTTT. This gives the protein CASSPLGEVNEKLFF.

This clone was detected once. The chain couples TRBV7-6 to TRBJ1-2; tentatively, D is TRBD1 (5 bases). Trimming took 5 bases from V and 2 from J, leaving 15 bases between them. The CDR3 extends over 15 amino acids. Germline V gives CDR1 SGHVS, CDR2 FNYEAQ. The CDR3 sequence is CASSPSDTSNYGYTF. For the CDR3, the DNA is TGTGCCAGCAGCCCCTCGGACACATCCAACTATGGCTACACCTTC.

This clone was seen only a few times. The chain carries TRBV15 and TRBJ2-2, with D possibly matching TRBD1 (6 bases). The CDR3 consists of 13 residues. V lost 2 bases and J lost 7, with 8 bases in between. From germline, CDR1 is LNHNV and CDR2 YYDKDF (reference sequence). The CDR3 loop is CATSRQGYGELFF. Here the CDR3 DNA reads TGTGCCACCAGCAGACAGGGGTACGGGGAGCTGTTTTTT.

This sequence joins TRBV6-2 or TRBV6-3 and TRBJ1-4; 8 bases map to TRBD1. Germline V CDR1 and CDR2: MNHEY, SVGEGT. The trim removed 0 bases at V and 3 bases at J, leaving 9 bases unmatched. The CDR3 contains 18 residues. The CDR3 DNA sequence: TGTGCCAGCAGTTACTCGGGCCAGGGGGCCGTAGCTAATGAAAAACTGTTTTTT. It codes for CASSYSGQGAVANEKLFF.

The chain links TRBV4-3 to TRBJ2-1, with a tentative D call TRBD1 (5 bases). V was cut by 4 bases and J by 3 bases, with 22 bases left in between. Germline V lookup: CDR1 LGHNA, CDR2 YSLEER. This CDR3 comprises 18 residues. CDR3 loop: CASSPKGLAAINYNEQFF. CDR3 nucleotides: TGCGCCAGCAGCCCCAAGGGGCTGGCTGCCATAAACTACAATGAGCAGTTCTTC.

V and J are TRBV6-4 and TRBJ2-2, with a tentative D call TRBD2 (6 bases). The CDR3 is 17 residues long. Germline V gene data show CDR1 as MRHNA and CDR2 as SNTAGT. V lost 4 bases to trimming and J lost 1 base, with 16 bases between them. This CDR3 is CASSVKGSGENTGELFF. The DNA for the CDR3 is TGTGCCAGCAGTGTAAAGGGGTCGGGAGAGAACACCGGGGAGCTGTTTTTT.

The chain joins TRBV19 to TRBJ2-3, with 7 bases lining up with TRBD2. V was pared by 2 bases and J by 0 bases, with 5 bases of the junction left unmatched. Germline V CDR1 and CDR2: LNHDA, SQIVND (reference sequence). The CDR3 is 16 residues long. CDR3 residues: CASSIIASGSTDTQYF. The CDR3 nucleotides read TGTGCCAGTAGTATAATCGCTAGCGGTAGCACAGATACGCAGTATTTT.

The chain joins TRBV5-5 to TRBJ2-7; 7 bases align to TRBD1. The CDR3 is made up of 15 amino acids. V was pared by 3 bases and J by 9 bases, with 15 bases of the junction left unmatched. The germline V gene has CDR1 SGHKS and CDR2 YYEKEE (reference sequence). CDR3 in amino acids: CASSYTTGSIQWQYV. The CDR3 coding sequence is TGTGCCAGCAGCTATACGACAGGGTCCATTCAGTGGCAGTACGTC.

This chain links TRBV9 with TRBJ2-1; TRBD2 matches 8 bases. The V gene end was trimmed by 2 bases and the J gene end by 3 bases; junction bases not matched to a gene: 4. Looked up from germline, CDR1 is SGDLS and CDR2 is YYNGEE. The CDR3 is 15 residues long. CDR3 bases: TGTGCCAGCAGCGTGGCGGGGGGAAACTACAATGAGCAGTTCTTC. This sequence encodes CASSVAGGNYNEQFF.

This chain joins TRBV7-3 and TRBJ2-1, with D possibly matching TRBD1 (5 bases). V shed 1 base and J shed 8 bases, with 15 bases lying between them. This CDR3 is 15 amino acids long. The germline V gene encodes CDR1 SGHTA and CDR2 FQGTGA. CDR3 protein: CASSLIWAGFDEQFF. The CDR3 region has the DNA TGTGCCAGCAGCTTAATTTGGGCAGGGTTCGATGAGCAGTTCTTC.

The chain combines TRBV6-6 with TRBJ1-5; 7 nucleotides match TRBD1. V dropped 5 bases and J dropped 7; count of bases not matched to a gene: 5. The CDR3 has 13 residues. CDR1 and CDR2 (germline): MNHNY, SVGAGI (reference sequence). CDR3 protein: CASSAQGFQPQHF. DNA for the CDR3: TGTGCCAGCAGTGCACAGGGGTTCCAGCCCCAGCATTTT.

This clone has more than one count but fewer than ten. The CDR3 DNA follows: TGCGCCAGCACTCCGGGTGTTAACACTGAAGCTTTCTTT. Residues: CASTPGVNTEAFF. The genes are TRBV5-1 and TRBJ1-1; D not resolved. The CDR3 totals 13 residues. CDR1 is SGHRS and CDR2 is YFSETQ in the germline V gene. V was clipped by 6 bases and J by 2 bases, with 11 bases between them.

The chain is built from TRBV18 and TRBJ1-1, with 8 bases lining up with TRBD1. J gave up 5 bases and V 2 bases, and 4 bases lay outside the gene matches. Germline CDR1 and CDR2: KGHSH and LQKENI. CDR3 length: 14 amino acids. The CDR3 here is CASSPNTGGTEAFF. CDR3 nucleotide sequence: TGTGCCAGCTCACCAAACACAGGGGGAACTGAAGCTTTCTTT.

This clone was found once. V gene TRBV6-4 combines with J gene TRBJ1-5, with 7 bases fitting TRBD1. CDR1 is MRHNA and CDR2 is SNTAGT in the germline V gene. There are 21 residues in the CDR3. The J segment lost 2 bases and the V segment lost 0 bases, leaving 19 bases of the junction unmatched. The CDR3, as DNA: TGTGCCAGCAGTGACTCCGTTGCAGGGCAGGGGGACCCATCGGGCAATCAGCCCCAGCATTTT. Protein sequence: CASSDSVAGQGDPSGNQPQHF.

This chain connects TRBV24-1 to TRBJ2-2; TRBD1 matches at 7 bases. This CDR3 is 13 amino acids long. After removal of 4 bases from V and 7 bases from J, the junction contained 2 bases not matched to a gene. Per the germline V gene, CDR1 is KGHDR and CDR2 is SFDVKD. The CDR3 sequence: CATSEDRFGELFF. The CDR3 DNA reads TGTGCCACCAGTGAGGACAGGTTCGGGGAGCTGTTTTTT.

This sequence joins TRBV6-5 and TRBJ2-1; 8 bases map to TRBD2. The ends lost 8 bases at V and 6 bases at J; junction bases unmatched: 9. The CDR3 spans 14 residues. Germline lookup yields CDR1 MNHEY and CDR2 SVGAGI. In DNA, the CDR3 is TGTGCCAGCGGGAACGGACTAGCATCCAATGAGCAGTTCTTC. Translation gives CASGNGLASNEQFF.

The chain employs TRBV11-2 and TRBJ2-7; D is uncertain. CDR3 length: 16 residues. Trimming left V 4 bases short and J 7 bases short, with 23 bases between. The germline CDR1 and CDR2 sequences are SGHAT and FQNNGV. The CDR3: CASSSFLGRILSEQYF. The CDR3 DNA reads as TGTGCCAGCAGCTCCTTTCTTGGCAGAATTCTGTCGGAGCAGTACTTC.

The chain couples TRBV29-1 to TRBJ1-1; D may be TRBD1 (5 bases). In germline, CDR1 is SQVTM, CDR2 ANQGSEA. The CDR3 contains 13 residues. V was cut by 2 bases and J by 6 bases, with 13 bases left in between. The CDR3 nucleotides are TGCAGCGTTGAACGAGGGGCGGGGGCTGAAGCTTTCTTT. This codes for CSVERGAGAEAFF. Complete variable domain (other parts from reference TRBV29-1 and TRBJ1-1): SAVISQKPSRDICQRGTSLTIQCQVDSQVTMMFWYRQQPGQSLTLIATANQGSEATYESGFVIDKFPISRPNLTFSTLTVSNMSPEDSSIYLCSVERGAGAEAFFGQGTRLTVV.

In its sample, this clone was seen once. The chain carries TRBV7-2 and TRBJ2-5; 7 bases line up with TRBD2. CDR1 is SGHTA and CDR2 is FQGNSA in the germline V gene. The junction had 10 bases not matched to a gene; V was cut back by 5 bases and J by 7 bases. The CDR3 covers 14 residues. CDR3 region: CASSDSGPRGTQYF. The DNA of the CDR3 is TGTGCCAGCAGCGATAGCGGGCCTAGGGGGACCCAGTACTTC.

This sequence joins TRBV6-6 and TRBJ2-3, with D maybe TRBD1 (9 bases). Germline V gene lookup returns CDR1 MNHNY and CDR2 SVGAGI (reference sequence). The CDR3 loop spans 17 amino acids. V was trimmed by 5 bases and J by 5 bases, leaving 23 bases between them. The CDR3 loop reads CASSRRGGTGTKDTQYF. For the CDR3, the DNA is TGTGCCAGCAGTCGCCGGGGGGGGACAGGGACCAAAGATACGCAGTATTTT.

This chain joins TRBV12-2 and TRBJ1-2; the DNA was not used to check the table's D call, TRBD1. TRBV12-2 is a documented pseudogene. This CDR3 contains 12 residues. The chain's CDR3 is CASRSQMYGYTF. The CDR3 DNA follows: TGTGCAAGTCGCTCGCAGATGTATGGCTACACCTTC.

The chain couples TRBV4-1 to TRBJ2-5; 9 bases are a match to TRBD1. Trimming removed 0 bases from V and 3 bases from J; junction bases left unmatched: 2. The CDR3 has 15 amino acids. Germline CDR1 is MGHRA and CDR2 is YSYEKL. The CDR3 loop reads CASSQDGTGKETQYF. The CDR3 nucleotides read TGCGCCAGCAGCCAAGACGGGACAGGGAAAGAGACCCAGTACTTC.

The gene calls are TRBV21-1 and TRBJ2-5; the D call in the table, TRBD1, was not verified against the DNA. TRBV21-1 has pseudogene status. The CDR3 sequence is 16 residues long. Here the CDR3 reads CASSKAEAGGEETQYF. The CDR3 DNA reads as TGTGCCAGCAGCAAAGCGGAGGCAGGGGGCGAGGAGACCCAGTACTTC.

The chain links TRBV5-1 to TRBJ2-3, with D perhaps TRBD2 (6 bases). CDR3 length: 15 amino acids. Trimming removed 4 bases from V and 0 bases from J, with 12 bases in between. Germline CDR1 SGHRS, CDR2 YFSETQ. The CDR3 bases are TGCGCCAGCAGCATCGCGGGACCTAGCACAGATACGCAGTATTTT. Amino acid sequence: CASSIAGPSTDTQYF.

The J gene is TRBJ2-7, the V gene TRBV15; D is uncertain. The germline gives CDR1 LNHNV, CDR2 YYDKDF (reference sequence). The CDR3 consists of 13 residues. The V end was cut by 1 base, the J end by 3 bases, with 7 bases between. CDR3 region: CATSRGRSYEQYV. The CDR3 nucleotides read TGTGCCACCAGCAGAGGACGGAGCTACGAGCAGTACGTC.

This clone was found a few times. V gene TRBV14 combines with J gene TRBJ1-6; D is unresolved. This CDR3 has 13 residues. Germline CDR1 and CDR2: SGHDN and FVKESK. V lost 1 base and J lost 10, with 8 bases in between. DNA of the CDR3: TGTGCCAGCAGCCAAGTTGGCCGCTCACCCCTCCACTTT. As protein: CASSQVGRSPLHF.

The genes are TRBV28 and TRBJ1-6; the D is unclear. Germline-derived CDR1 and CDR2 are MDHEN and SYDVKM. The V gene lost 6 bases and the J gene lost 11 bases, with 20 bases spanning the gap. The CDR3 contains 15 residues. The CDR3 loop is CASSPLGVVQTPLHF. CDR3 nucleotide sequence: TGTGCCAGCAGCCCCCTCGGAGTGGTCCAAACACCCCTCCACTTT. Filled out from reference TRBV28 and TRBJ1-6, the complete variable domain reads DVKVTQSSRYLVKRTGEKVFLECVQDMDHENMFWYRQDPGLGLRLIYFSYDVKMKEKGDIPEGYSVSREKKERFSLILESASTNQTSMYLCASSPLGVVQTPLHFGNGTRLTVT.

In its sample, this clone was seen a few times. The chain couples TRBV7-3 to TRBJ2-5; D may be TRBD1 (6 bases). The CDR3 has 15 residues. The germline V and J ends were trimmed by 1 base and 4 bases, with 13 bases remaining between them. Germline CDR1 is SGHTA and CDR2 is FQGTGA. For the CDR3, the DNA is TGTGCCAGCAGCTTAAATGGGGGCCTCTCAGAGACCCAGTACTTC. Translating gives CASSLNGGLSETQYF.